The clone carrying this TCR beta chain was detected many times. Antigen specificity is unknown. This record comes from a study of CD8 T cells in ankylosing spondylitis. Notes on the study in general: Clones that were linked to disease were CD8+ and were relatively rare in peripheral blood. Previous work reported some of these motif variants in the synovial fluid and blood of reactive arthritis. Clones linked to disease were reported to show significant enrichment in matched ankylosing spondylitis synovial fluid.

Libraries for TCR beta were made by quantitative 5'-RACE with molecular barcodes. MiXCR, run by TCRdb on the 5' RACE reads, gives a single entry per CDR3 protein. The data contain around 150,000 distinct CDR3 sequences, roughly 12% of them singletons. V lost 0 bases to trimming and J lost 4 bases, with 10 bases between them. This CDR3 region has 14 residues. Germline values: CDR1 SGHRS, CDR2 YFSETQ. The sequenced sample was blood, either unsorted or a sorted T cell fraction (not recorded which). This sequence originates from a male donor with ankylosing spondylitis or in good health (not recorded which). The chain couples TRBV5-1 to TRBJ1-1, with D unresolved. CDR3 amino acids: CASSLEVTSTEAFF. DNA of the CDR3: TGCGCCAGCAGCTTGGAGGTGACGAGCACTGAAGCTTTCTTT.